Listed here are 18 T cell receptor beta chains from one sample, sequenced in a study of cytomegalovirus exposure and HLA in healthy donors. The repertoire was sequenced with immunoSEQ multiplex PCR; TCRdb's copy has only in-frame clones and lacks some. The table includes some 120,000 clones, about 90% detected once. The sample taken for sequencing was PBMCs. Receptor source: a man younger than 40 in good health and CMV-seronegative.

This clone was detected only once. The CDR3 is CASSVRGANSNQPQHF. The CDR3 nucleotides are TGTGCCAGCAGCGTGCGGGGGGCGAATAGCAATCAGCCCCAGCATTTT. This rearrangement joins TRBV7-2 to TRBJ1-5, with D possibly TRBD1 on 6 matching bases. Germline CDR1 and CDR2: SGHTA and FQGNSA. The CDR3 has 16 residues. V was pared by 5 bases and J by 0 bases, with 14 bases between.

The J gene is TRBJ2-1, the V gene TRBV27, with 13 bases fitting TRBD2. Germline loops: CDR1 MNHEY, CDR2 SMNVEV (reference sequence). With V trimmed by 3 bases and J by 7 bases, 3 bases remained unmatched. This CDR3 is 15 amino acids long. This chain's CDR3 is CASSFGLAGVNEQFF. The CDR3 nucleotides read TGTGCCAGCAGTTTCGGACTAGCGGGAGTTAATGAGCAGTTCTTC.

This chain joins TRBV15 and TRBJ2-7; 7 bases align to TRBD1. CDR3 length: 17 amino acids. The ends lost 0 bases at V and 2 bases at J; junction bases unmatched: 10. The germline CDR1 and CDR2 sequences are LNHNV and YYDKDF (reference sequence). The CDR3 here is CATSRDGTADRPYEQYF. In DNA, the CDR3 is TGTGCCACCAGCAGAGACGGGACGGCGGACAGGCCCTACGAGCAGTACTTC.

V and J are TRBV28 and TRBJ2-5; 8 bases are shared with TRBD1. The trim removed 3 bases at V and 3 bases at J, leaving 6 bases unmatched. This CDR3 spans 15 amino acids. The germline CDR1 and CDR2 sequences are MDHEN and SYDVKM. The CDR3 spells CASSFTQDREETQYF. DNA of the CDR3: TGTGCCAGCAGTTTTACCCAGGACAGGGAAGAGACCCAGTACTTC.

The chain carries TRBV11-2 and TRBJ2-3; 11 nucleotides line up with TRBD2. V trimming: 4 bases; J trimming: 8 bases; junction bases outside the gene matches: 5. CDR1 is SGHAT, CDR2 FQNNGV, per germline. There are 14 residues in the CDR3. As DNA, the CDR3 is TGTGCCAGCAGCTCACTAGCGGGAGTGGGTACGCAGTATTTT. Its protein product is CASSSLAGVGTQYF.

This clone was found once. The J gene is TRBJ2-7, the V gene TRBV27, with 7 bases matching TRBD1. The CDR3 runs 13 residues. Germline lookup yields CDR1 MNHEY and CDR2 SMNVEV (reference sequence). V lost 8 bases, J lost 3 bases, and 7 bases stayed unmatched. CDR3 nucleotides: TGTGCCAGCGCCGAAGGGGGCTTCTACGAGCAGTACTTC. Translating gives CASAEGGFYEQYF.

This chain joins TRBV10-3 and TRBJ1-1, with TRBD1 matching 7 bases. With V trimmed by 6 bases and J by 1 base, 8 bases remained unmatched. Germline V lookup: CDR1 ENHRY, CDR2 SYGVKD. The CDR3 spans 15 residues. The CDR3 sequence: CAISILGTANTEAFF. In DNA, the CDR3 is TGTGCCATCAGCATCTTAGGGACAGCGAACACTGAAGCTTTCTTT.

The rearrangement links TRBV4-3 to TRBJ2-7; D gene uncertain. With 0 bases removed from V and 0 bases from J, the gap between germline ends came to 9 bases. Germline lookup yields CDR1 LGHNA and CDR2 YSLEER. The CDR3 spans 15 residues. CDR3 region: CASSQETESSYEQYF. The CDR3 DNA follows: TGCGCCAGCAGCCAAGAAACAGAAAGCTCCTACGAGCAGTACTTC.

The table lists this clone with a count of one. The gene calls are TRBV25-1 and TRBJ1-1; 7 bases agree with TRBD1. This CDR3 contains 13 residues. V lost 6 bases to trimming and J lost 6 bases; unmatched junction nucleotides: 7. Germline V gives CDR1 MGHDK, CDR2 SYGVNS. CDR3 nucleotide sequence: TGTGCCAGCAGACGAGGGGGCTTGGCTGAAGCTTTCTTT. This sequence encodes CASRRGGLAEAFF.

The J gene is TRBJ1-5, the V gene TRBV6-5; possible D gene TRBD1, 5 bases. The CDR3 sequence is 14 residues long. V was pared by 4 bases and J by 2 bases, with 9 bases between. Germline V gene data show CDR1 as MNHEY and CDR2 as SVGAGI. The CDR3 coding sequence is TGTGCCAGCAGTTTTGGGGCAGGCAATCAGCCCCAGCATTTT. As protein: CASSFGAGNQPQHF.

The chain employs TRBV19 and TRBJ2-7; the match to TRBD1 covers 12 bases. There are 16 residues in the CDR3. Per the germline V gene, CDR1 is LNHDA and CDR2 is SQIVND (reference sequence). J was trimmed by 5 bases and V by 6 bases; bases with no gene match: 11. The CDR3 protein is CASSPIPGQGADEQYF. The DNA for the CDR3 is TGTGCCAGTAGCCCCATCCCGGGACAGGGGGCGGACGAGCAGTACTTC.

The genes are TRBV19 and TRBJ2-7, with D possibly being TRBD1 (5 bases). V lost 3 bases to trimming and J lost 4 bases, with 19 bases between them. The CDR3 totals 16 residues. The germline CDR1 and CDR2 sequences are LNHDA and SQIVND (reference sequence). CDR3 DNA sequence: TGTGCCAGTAGTATCCAATATACAGGAAAAGTGTACGAGCAGTACTTC. Its protein product is CASSIQYTGKVYEQYF.

V usage is TRBV11-2 and J usage is TRBJ2-1; D perhaps matches TRBD2 (5 bases). CDR1 is SGHAT and CDR2 is FQNNGV in the germline V gene. The CDR3 has 15 residues. Trimming shortened V by 2 bases and J by 0 bases, and 8 bases separated the two germline ends. The CDR3 DNA follows: TGTGCCAGCAGCTTAAGCGGAGCCTCCTACAATGAGCAGTTCTTC. It yields the protein CASSLSGASYNEQFF.

The chain couples TRBV2 to TRBJ1-2; tentative D call: TRBD1 (5 bases). The germline V and J ends were trimmed by 6 bases and 4 bases, with 6 bases remaining between them. The CDR3 has 11 residues. The V gene's germline CDR1 is SNHLY and CDR2 FYNNEI. CDR3 nucleotides: TGTGCCAGCAGGGACACCTATGGCTACACCTTC. It encodes CASRDTYGYTF.

J is TRBJ2-1 and V is TRBV11-3; possibly TRBD2 for D (6 bases). Trimming cost V 4 bases and J 1 base, with 17 bases left between them. Germline V lookup: CDR1 SGHNT, CDR2 YENEEA. The CDR3 runs 17 residues. CDR3 sequence reads: CASSSSRGGISYNEQFF. CDR3 nucleotides: TGTGCCAGCAGCTCTAGTCGTGGCGGGATTTCCTACAATGAGCAGTTCTTC.

This clone was seen a few times. The chain carries TRBV6-5 and TRBJ2-5; D not certain. The germline V and J ends were trimmed by 4 bases and 0 bases, with 6 bases remaining between them. CDR3 length: 13 residues. Germline V gene lookup returns CDR1 MNHEY and CDR2 SVGAGI. As DNA, the CDR3 is TGTGCCAGCAGTTCAAACTACCAAGAGACCCAGTACTTC. It is translated as CASSSNYQETQYF.

This chain uses TRBV5-1 with TRBJ1-3; tentative D call: TRBD1 (5 bases). Trimming took off 4 bases at V and 5 bases at J, with 13 bases between the two ends. Germline CDR1 is SGHRS and CDR2 is YFSETQ. This CDR3 is 14 amino acids long. The CDR3 nucleotides are TGCGCCAGCAGCGTAGTCGGGGGAAGAAACACCATATATTTT. Translated: CASSVVGGRNTIYF.

This clone has just one count. The gene calls are TRBV4-1 and TRBJ2-1; 9 nucleotides line up with TRBD2. The CDR3 covers 11 residues. From germline, CDR1 is MGHRA and CDR2 YSYEKL. The ends lost 8 bases at V and 11 bases at J; junction bases unmatched: 4. CDR3 nucleotides: TGCGCCAGCGGAGCGGGAGGAAAGCAGTTCTTC. Protein sequence: CASGAGGKQFF.